The 25 T cell receptor beta chains below come from one sample, sequenced in a study of T cells after yellow fever vaccination. TCRdb processed the 5' RACE reads anew with MiXCR; each CDR3 protein has one entry. The sample lists around 330,000 distinct CDR3 sequences, roughly 4% occurring once. Material: PBMCs, obtained on the day of the yellow fever booster vaccination. The receptors were gathered from a man between 18 and 29 years old who received the YFV17D yellow fever vaccine.

This clonotype was recorded many times. The rearrangement links TRBV7-9 to TRBJ2-4, with a possible D match to TRBD1 (5 bases). The CDR3 is 17 residues long. Germline assignment: CDR1 SEHNR and CDR2 FQNEAQ (reference sequence). Trimming shortened V by 5 bases and J by 0 bases, and 17 bases separated the two germline ends. CDR3 sequence reads: CASSPSGQGLAKNIQYF. DNA for the CDR3: TGTGCCAGCAGCCCTAGTGGGCAGGGTCTAGCCAAAAACATTCAGTACTTC.

This clonotype has a count of ten or more. J is TRBJ1-2 and V is TRBV4-3; possibly TRBD1 for D (5 bases). Trimming stripped 0 bases from V and 4 bases from J, with 9 bases between. This CDR3 comprises 14 residues. Germline lookup yields CDR1 LGHNA and CDR2 YSLEER. The CDR3 DNA reads as TGCGCCAGCAGCCAAGAGATGGGGGGCTATGGCTACACCTTC. It encodes CASSQEMGGYGYTF.

At least ten counts were recorded for this clonotype. This chain joins TRBV20-1 and TRBJ1-1, with D perhaps matching TRBD1 (6 bases). Between the trimmed V and J ends, which lost 6 bases and 4 bases, there was a span of 12 bases. Germline V CDR1 and CDR2: DFQATT, SNEGSKA (reference sequence). The CDR3 is made up of 12 amino acids. The CDR3 reads CSANRAATEAFF. The CDR3 DNA sequence: TGCAGTGCCAACAGGGCTGCCACTGAAGCTTTCTTT.

In DNA, the CDR3 is TGTGCCAGTAGTAGGCGTTCAGCCCCAAACACCGGGGAGCTGTTTTTT. Translated: CASSRRSAPNTGELFF. The chain recombines TRBV19 with TRBJ2-2; D is ambiguous. The CDR3 is 16 residues long. The ends were cut back, 4 bases at V and 2 bases at J, with 14 bases in the middle. Germline V gene lookup returns CDR1 LNHDA and CDR2 SQIVND (reference sequence).

In regard to this clonotype: The junction and the germline gene differ at one end; a read error may be behind it. The chain combines TRBV5-1 with TRBJ1-2; TRBD1 might be the D (6 bases). Germline CDR1 and CDR2: SGHRS and YFSETQ. The CDR3 consists of 14 residues. This CDR3 reads CASRAGGQGYDYTF. CDR3 coding DNA: TGCGCCAGCAGGGCCGGGGGGCAGGGCTATGACTACACCTTC.

In this sample, this clonotype turned up many times. V usage is TRBV10-3 and J usage is TRBJ2-7; tentative D call: TRBD1 (6 bases). The CDR3 loop spans 13 amino acids. V gave up 8 bases and J gave up 2 bases, with 13 bases separating them. Germline V gives CDR1 ENHRY, CDR2 SYGVKD. The CDR3, as DNA: TGTGCCATCTTGGACAGTATAACCTACGAGCAGTACTTC. Translated: CAILDSITYEQYF.

This clonotype was counted between two and nine times. The chain couples TRBV7-2 to TRBJ1-6; TRBD1 matches 7 bases. Trimming took 3 bases from V and 5 from J; bases not matched to a gene: 1. In germline, CDR1 is SGHTA, CDR2 FQGNSA. This CDR3 comprises 14 residues. In nucleotides, the CDR3 is TGTGCCAGCAGCTTGCAGGGGGATAATTCACCCCTCCACTTT. Amino acid sequence: CASSLQGDNSPLHF. The variable domain in full, completed from reference TRBV7-2 and TRBJ1-6, reads GAGVSQSPSNKVTEKGKDVELRCDPISGHTALYWYRQSLGQGLEFLIYFQGNSAPDKSGLPSDRFSAERTGGSVSTLTIQRTQQEDSAVYLCASSLQGDNSPLHFGNGTRLTVT.

This clonotype occurred a few times. The chain links TRBV6-5 to TRBJ2-3; no clear D. CDR1 is MNHEY, CDR2 SVGAGI, per germline. The CDR3 is made up of 14 amino acids. V dropped 3 bases and J dropped 5 bases, with 12 bases sitting between them. For the CDR3, the DNA is TGTGCCAGCAGTTATGGGATAGCAAGAGATACGCAGTATTTT. It codes for CASSYGIARDTQYF.

The chain joins TRBV20-1 to TRBJ2-1, with D maybe TRBD2 (7 bases). Between the trimmed V and J ends, which lost 2 bases and 6 bases, there was a span of 17 bases. In germline, CDR1 is DFQATT, CDR2 SNEGSKA (reference sequence). This CDR3 is 15 amino acids long. CDR3 loop: CSARRWGGPTNEQFF. CDR3 coding DNA: TGCAGTGCTAGACGGTGGGGGGGCCCTACCAATGAGCAGTTCTTC.

This clonotype occurred a few times. V usage is TRBV9 and J usage is TRBJ2-7; TRBD2 agrees at 10 bases. The CDR3 extends over 15 amino acids. The ends lost 0 bases at V and 1 base at J; junction bases unmatched: 1. Germline CDR1 is SGDLS and CDR2 is YYNGEE. Written as DNA, the CDR3 is TGTGCCAGCAGCGTAGGGACTAGCGGTTCCTACGAGCAGTACTTC. Protein sequence: CASSVGTSGSYEQYF.

V and J are TRBV4-3 and TRBJ2-3, with D perhaps TRBD2 (5 bases). Trimming took off 1 base at V and 2 bases at J, with 19 bases between the two ends. Germline CDR1 LGHNA, CDR2 YSLEER. This CDR3 comprises 18 residues. The DNA of the CDR3 is TGCGCCAGCAGCCAAGTGTCGGTCCTAGCACGACACACAGATACGCAGTATTTT. Its protein product is CASSQVSVLARHTDTQYF.

This clonotype came up many times. The V gene is TRBV6-6, the J gene TRBJ2-7; D remains unclear. V shed 2 bases and J shed 2 bases, with 7 bases lying between them. The CDR3 is 13 amino acids. From germline, CDR1 is MNHNY and CDR2 SVGAGI (reference sequence). The CDR3 coding sequence is TGTGCCAGCAGTTACCTCCACGCCTACGAGCAGTACGTC. This sequence encodes CASSYLHAYEQYV.

This clonotype was seen many times. The chain links TRBV5-1 to TRBJ2-2; D possibly corresponds to TRBD1 (7 bases). CDR3 length: 13 amino acids. CDR1 and CDR2 from the germline V gene are SGHRS and YFSETQ. V was clipped by 4 bases and J by 4 bases, with 8 bases between them. CDR3 coding DNA: TGCGCCAGCAGCCAGGGGGGCACCGGGGAGCTGTTTTTT. Translation gives CASSQGGTGELFF.

This chain links TRBV11-1 with TRBJ1-5; 8 nucleotides match TRBD1. The CDR3 is 18 amino acids. Germline loops: CDR1 SGHAT, CDR2 FQDESV (reference sequence). V shed 6 bases and J 0 bases; nucleotides not matched to a gene: 13. Here the CDR3 DNA reads TGTGCCAGCAGGACTCAGGCAGGGGGCGCTTCTAGCAATCAGCCCCAGCATTTT. It translates to CASRTQAGGASSNQPQHF.

The rearrangement uses TRBV5-4 and TRBJ1-2; TRBD1 might be the D (6 bases). The germline V gene encodes CDR1 SGHNT and CDR2 YYREEE (reference sequence). The CDR3 has 14 amino acids. Trimming pared 4 bases from V and 0 bases from J, leaving 10 bases between. The CDR3 sequence is CASSKDRANYGYTF. In DNA, the CDR3 is TGTGCCAGCAGCAAGGACAGAGCTAACTATGGCTACACCTTC.

V is TRBV20-1 and J is TRBJ2-7, with 11 bases aligning to TRBD1. Trimming took 6 bases from V and 3 from J; bases not matched to a gene: 19. Per germline, CDR1 DFQATT and CDR2 SNEGSKA (reference sequence). The CDR3 extends over 18 amino acids. Here the CDR3 reads CSAPRTGGAGIEVYEQYF. The DNA for the CDR3 is TGCAGTGCCCCAAGGACAGGGGGCGCCGGGATTGAGGTCTACGAGCAGTACTTC.

The J gene is TRBJ2-7, the V gene TRBV6-1, with unresolved D. This CDR3 spans 13 amino acids. The ends were cut back, 8 bases at V and 3 bases at J, with 14 bases in the middle. Looked up from germline, CDR1 is MNHNS and CDR2 is SASEGT. The CDR3 region has the DNA TGTGCCAGCGGCTACGGCGGAGACTACGAGCAGTACTTC. This codes for CASGYGGDYEQYF.

This clonotype has just a few counts. V and J are TRBV7-9 and TRBJ1-4, with unresolved D. The CDR3 covers 15 residues. Germline CDR1 and CDR2: SEHNR and FQNEAQ (reference sequence). Trimming removed 5 bases from V and 0 bases from J, with 10 bases in between. CDR3 residues: CASSGRGATNEKLFF. In nucleotides, the CDR3 is TGTGCCAGCAGCGGTCGCGGGGCAACTAATGAAAAACTGTTTTTT. The entire variable domain, with the rest obtained from reference TRBV7-9 and TRBJ1-4, is as follows: DTGVSQNPRHKITKRGQNVTFRCDPISEHNRLYWYRQTLGQGPEFLTYFQNEAQLEKSRLLSDRFSAERPKGSFSTLEIQRTEQGDSAMYLCASSGRGATNEKLFFGSGTQLSVL.

The chain recombines TRBV11-2 with TRBJ1-6; unclear D gene. The CDR3 consists of 13 residues. Germline-derived CDR1 and CDR2 are SGHAT and FQNNGV. V lost 5 bases to trimming and J lost 10 bases, with 12 bases between them. The CDR3 nucleotides read TGTGCCAGCAGCCGGGGTGCCCCCTCACCCCTCCACTTT. This translates into CASSRGAPSPLHF. The full variable domain, rest sourced from reference TRBV11-2 and TRBJ1-6, is EAGVAQSPRYKIIEKRQSVAFWCNPISGHATLYWYQQILGQGPKLLIQFQNNGVVDDSQLPKDRFSAERLKGVDSTLKIQPAKLEDSAVYLCASSRGAPSPLHFGNGTRLTVT.

This clonotype was observed many times. The CDR3 DNA is TGTGCCAGCAGCTTAAGCCCCCCGTCAGTCGGTTCCTACGAGCAGTACTTC. This translates into CASSLSPPSVGSYEQYF. The rearrangement joins TRBV11-2 to TRBJ2-7; D ambiguous. V lost 2 bases, J lost 1 base, and 18 bases lay in between. Germline lookup yields CDR1 SGHAT and CDR2 FQNNGV. This CDR3 has 17 amino acids.

This clonotype showed up many times. The rearrangement links TRBV7-9 to TRBJ2-7, with no clear D. V was pared by 5 bases and J by 3 bases, with 14 bases between. The CDR3 consists of 14 residues. CDR1 and CDR2 from the germline V gene are SEHNR and FQNEAQ (reference sequence). The CDR3 coding sequence is TGTGCCAGCAGCCCTGGCGGACGGCTCTACGAGCAGTACTTC. Its translation is CASSPGGRLYEQYF.

In this sample, this clonotype turned up a few times. CDR3 bases: TGTGCCAGCAGTCCATCGCTTTCTAGCGGTGCCCAAAATGAGCAGTTCTTC. Encoded protein: CASSPSLSSGAQNEQFF. This chain links TRBV28 with TRBJ2-1; 7 nucleotides match TRBD2. The ends lost 5 bases at V and 7 bases at J; junction bases unmatched: 17. The CDR3 has 17 residues. The V gene's germline CDR1 is MDHEN and CDR2 SYDVKM.

This clonotype occurred many times. The V and J genes are TRBV20-1 and TRBJ1-3; 7 bases align to TRBD1. Per the germline V gene, CDR1 is DFQATT and CDR2 is SNEGSKA (reference sequence). The CDR3 covers 13 residues. J gave up 4 bases and V 3 bases, and 3 bases lay outside the gene matches. This CDR3 is CSARGGQGNTIYF. CDR3 DNA sequence: TGCAGTGCTAGGGGGGGACAGGGAAACACCATATATTTT.

This clonotype was detected ten times or more. The chain uses TRBV3-1 and TRBJ2-4, with D possibly being TRBD2 (5 bases). Germline CDR1 is LGHDT and CDR2 is YNNKEL (reference sequence). This CDR3 spans 13 amino acids. V lost 2 bases and J 11 bases, leaving 13 bases between the germline ends. CDR3 sequence (DNA): TGTGCCAGCAGCCAACTCGGACTGGCTCTTCAGTACTTC. It translates to CASSQLGLALQYF. The whole variable domain, remainder taken from reference TRBV3-1 and TRBJ2-4, is DTAVSQTPKYLVTQMGNDKSIKCEQNLGHDTMYWYKQDSKKFLKIMFSYNNKELIINETVPNRFSPKSPDKAHLNLHINSLELGDSAVYFCASSQLGLALQYFGAGTRLSVL.

This clonotype was observed a handful of times. This chain uses TRBV28 with TRBJ2-7; D not resolved. This CDR3 spans 12 amino acids. V was clipped by 3 bases and J by 6 bases, with 9 bases between them. Germline CDR1 and CDR2: MDHEN and SYDVKM. CDR3 in amino acids: CASSFGMGEQYV. CDR3 sequence (DNA): TGTGCCAGCAGTTTCGGAATGGGCGAGCAGTACGTC.